The next 23 T cell receptor beta chains were all read from a single sample in a study of shared T cell receptors in the human thymus. Assay: immunoSEQ multiplex PCR; the TCRdb copy retains only in-frame clones and omits some. The sample records hundreds of thousands of clones, around nine tenths being singletons. The same data also went into a second study, on human thymus T cells.

Source material: thymocytes. The receptors stem from a boy in the first two years of life with a congenital heart defect.

This clone was observed once. The J gene is TRBJ1-5, the V gene TRBV28; no reliable D call. The CDR3 spans 17 residues. CDR1 and CDR2 from the germline V gene are MDHEN and SYDVKM. Trimming cost V 0 bases and J 4 bases, with 16 bases left between them. The CDR3 coding sequence is TGTGCCAGCAGTTTATGGTCCCCGGGTCAGTTAAATCAGCCCCAGCATTTT. This encodes CASSLWSPGQLNQPQHF.

The V gene is TRBV4-3, the J gene TRBJ2-1, with 12 bases fitting TRBD2. Per the germline V gene, CDR1 is LGHNA and CDR2 is YSLEER. V shed 0 bases, J shed 6 bases, and the junction held 12 bases outside the gene matches. The CDR3 is made up of 19 amino acids. CDR3 DNA: TGCGCCAGCAGCCAAGATCGGCCTAGCGGGAGGGCCCGGGGCAATGAGCAGTTCTTC. Translated: CASSQDRPSGRARGNEQFF.

This chain connects TRBV4-3 to TRBJ2-7, with 7 bases aligning to TRBD2. CDR3 size: 17 residues. Losses at the gene ends were 1 base for V and 0 bases for J; bases not matched to a gene: 9. CDR1 LGHNA and CDR2 YSLEER come from the germline V gene. In nucleotides, the CDR3 is TGCGCCAGCAGCCAAGGGGACTACCCTTCCAGCTCCTACGAGCAGTACTTC. Translating it yields CASSQGDYPSSSYEQYF.

The chain uses TRBV6-1 and TRBJ1-5; D remains unclear. The CDR3 runs to 14 residues. Germline loops: CDR1 MNHNS, CDR2 SASEGT. V was trimmed by 6 bases and J by 2 bases, leaving 11 bases between them. In DNA form, the CDR3 reads TGTGCCAGCAGGAGTCCCGGGGGCAATCAGCCCCAGCATTTT. Translated, it gives CASRSPGGNQPQHF.

The chain recombines TRBV11-2 with TRBJ2-7; TRBD2 matches 7 bases. Germline V lookup: CDR1 SGHAT, CDR2 FQNNGV. The length of the CDR3 is 17 residues. The junction had 9 bases not matched to a gene; V was cut back by 1 base and J by 0 bases. This CDR3 reads CASSLASSGKSSYEQYF. DNA for the CDR3: TGTGCCAGCAGCTTAGCCTCTAGCGGTAAGAGCTCCTACGAGCAGTACTTC.

The V call is TRBV11-3, the J call TRBJ2-1, with 8 bases fitting TRBD2. The CDR3 length is 17 residues. Germline trimming cut 1 base from V and 0 bases from J; bases unmatched to any gene: 5. Germline CDR1 and CDR2: SGHNT and YENEEA. The CDR3 sequence: CASSLGERERSYNEQFF. CDR3 coding DNA: TGTGCCAGCAGCTTAGGGGAGCGGGAGCGCTCCTACAATGAGCAGTTCTTC.

The CDR3, as DNA: TGTGCCAGCAGCTTAGTCCGGCGGCCACCCTACAATGAGCAGTTCTTC. Translating gives CASSLVRRPPYNEQFF. The V and J genes are TRBV7-9 and TRBJ2-1; D not certain. V was cut by 1 base and J by 2 bases, with 12 bases left in between. Germline CDR1 and CDR2: SEHNR and FQNEAQ (reference sequence). CDR3 length: 16 amino acids. Combining the CDR3 with reference TRBV7-9 and TRBJ2-1 gives the whole variable domain DTGVSQNPRHKITKRGQNVTFRCDPISEHNRLYWYRQTLGQGPEFLTYFQNEAQLEKSRLLSDRFSAERPKGSFSTLEIQRTEQGDSAMYLCASSLVRRPPYNEQFFGPGTRLTVL.

This chain links TRBV4-3 with TRBJ1-5; 10 bases align to TRBD1. This CDR3 has 17 amino acids. V was pared by 0 bases and J by 5 bases, with 7 bases of the junction left unmatched. The germline CDR1 and CDR2 sequences are LGHNA and YSLEER. CDR3: CASSQDPDRGAHQPQHF. For the CDR3, the DNA is TGCGCCAGCAGCCAAGATCCGGACAGGGGGGCCCATCAGCCCCAGCATTTT.

This rearrangement joins TRBV25-1 to TRBJ2-5; TRBD2 matches 13 bases. The J call may be wrong; the DNA end is better matched by TRBJ2-7. This CDR3 has 13 residues. Germline CDR1 and CDR2: MGHDK and SYGVNS. Written as DNA, the CDR3 is TGTGCCACTGAGACTAGCGGGAGGAACGAGCAGTACTTC. It yields the protein CATETSGRNEQYF.

The chain carries TRBV30 and TRBJ2-7, with D tentatively TRBD1 (5 bases). The CDR3 is made up of 13 amino acids. From germline, CDR1 is GTSNPN and CDR2 SVGIG (reference sequence). V was shortened by 3 bases and J by 2 bases, with 11 bases between the two germline ends. The chain's CDR3 is CAWSQGGPYEQYF. The CDR3 nucleotides read TGTGCCTGGAGCCAGGGTGGCCCCTACGAGCAGTACTTC.

J is TRBJ2-6 and V is TRBV5-6; D is undetermined. The CDR3 loop spans 13 amino acids. Germline assignment: CDR1 SGHDT and CDR2 YYEEEE. The germline V and J ends were trimmed by 6 bases and 0 bases, with 4 bases remaining between them. CDR3 in DNA: TGTGCCAGCACCCACTCTGGGGCCAACGTCCTGACTTTC. Translating gives CASTHSGANVLTF.

The chain employs TRBV12-5 and TRBJ1-1, with D perhaps matching TRBD1 (6 bases). Trimming took 3 bases from V and 1 from J, leaving 9 bases between them. The germline CDR1 and CDR2 sequences are LGHNT and FRNRAP. There are 14 residues in the CDR3. The CDR3 DNA reads TGTGCTAGTGGTTTTAGGGGGTCGAACACTGAAGCTTTCTTT. This gives the protein CASGFRGSNTEAFF.

CDR3 protein: CSVDAVFGTVVLDTQYF. DNA for the CDR3: TGCAGCGTTGATGCTGTATTTGGGACAGTGGTACTGGATACGCAGTATTTT. The J gene is TRBJ2-3, the V gene TRBV29-1, with 7 bases aligning to TRBD1. Germline-derived CDR1 and CDR2 are SQVTM and ANQGSEA. The CDR3 consists of 17 residues. V lost 3 bases to trimming and J lost 6 bases; unmatched junction nucleotides: 18.

The table lists this clone with a count of one. This chain connects TRBV4-1 to TRBJ2-3, with a weak D call TRBD2 (6 bases). The germline gives CDR1 MGHRA, CDR2 YSYEKL. There are 15 residues in the CDR3. V lost 4 bases, J lost 4 bases, and 15 bases lay in between. The CDR3 nucleotides read TGCGCCAGCAGCCTTGGCCGGGAGAGGGCAGATACGCAGTATTTT. Amino acid sequence: CASSLGRERADTQYF.

This CDR3 is CASSHTGELFF. CDR3 nucleotide sequence: TGTGCCAGCAGCCATACCGGGGAGCTGTTTTTT. This chain connects TRBV5-5 to TRBJ2-2, with D uncertain. Germline V lookup: CDR1 SGHKS, CDR2 YYEKEE (reference sequence). Trimming took 4 bases from V and 5 from J, leaving 3 bases between them. This CDR3 spans 11 amino acids.

V and J are TRBV19 and TRBJ1-5; D perhaps matches TRBD1 (6 bases). V lost 6 bases to trimming and J lost 0 bases, with 21 bases between them. The CDR3 contains 18 residues. CDR1 and CDR2 (germline): LNHDA, SQIVND (reference sequence). CDR3 protein: CASSTSIRDIDSNQPQHF. For the CDR3, the DNA is TGTGCCAGTAGCACCAGCATAAGGGACATCGATAGCAATCAGCCCCAGCATTTT. Full variable domain (outside the CDR3, taken from reference TRBV19 and TRBJ1-5): DGGITQSPKYLFRKEGQNVTLSCEQNLNHDAMYWYRQDPGQGLRLIYYSQIVNDFQKGDIAEGYSVSREKKESFPLTVTSAQKNPTAFYLCASSTSIRDIDSNQPQHFGDGTRLSIL.

The chain joins TRBV7-2 to TRBJ2-2; TRBD1 is a possible D gene (6 bases). Germline CDR1 reads SGHTA; CDR2 reads FQGNSA. The CDR3 contains 15 residues. The germline V and J ends were trimmed by 3 bases and 1 base, with 9 bases remaining between them. The CDR3, as DNA: TGTGCCAGCAGCTTGCCGGGACAGAACACCGGGGAGCTGTTTTTT. Translating it yields CASSLPGQNTGELFF.

The rearrangement uses TRBV7-3 and TRBJ2-7, with D possibly TRBD2 on 6 matching bases. The CDR3 contains 16 residues. Germline V gene sequence: CDR1 SGHTA, CDR2 FQGTGA. Trimming pared 8 bases from V and 3 bases from J, leaving 23 bases between. The CDR3 loop reads CASLGFPGLLFYEQYF. The CDR3 nucleotides are TGTGCCAGCTTAGGTTTCCCGGGACTGCTTTTCTACGAGCAGTACTTC.

The chain joins TRBV4-3 to TRBJ2-2, with 11 positions matching TRBD2. Germline V lookup: CDR1 LGHNA, CDR2 YSLEER. J gave up 3 bases and V 4 bases, and 4 bases lay outside the gene matches. The CDR3 is 16 residues long. The CDR3: CASSLRLAGYTGELFF. CDR3 bases: TGCGCCAGCAGCCTTAGACTAGCGGGGTACACCGGGGAGCTGTTTTTT.

This chain uses TRBV2 with TRBJ2-2; D might be TRBD1 (6 bases). The CDR3 totals 14 residues. The V gene lost 7 bases and the J gene lost 1 base, with 10 bases spanning the gap. Per germline, CDR1 SNHLY and CDR2 FYNNEI. DNA of the CDR3: TGTGCCAGCACAGGGGTTAAGAACACCGGGGAGCTGTTTTTT. Its translation is CASTGVKNTGELFF.

The J gene is TRBJ2-3, the V gene TRBV15; D might be TRBD2 (5 bases). CDR1 and CDR2 (germline): LNHNV, YYDKDF (reference sequence). Trimming pared 4 bases from V and 3 bases from J, leaving 11 bases between. The CDR3 has 14 amino acids. CDR3 region: CATSNRRRTDTQYF. CDR3 sequence (DNA): TGTGCCACCAGCAATAGGAGGAGGACAGATACGCAGTATTTT.

This sequence joins TRBV11-2 and TRBJ2-7; 9 nucleotides align to TRBD1. This CDR3 comprises 17 residues. Trimming took 2 bases from V and 4 from J; bases not matched to a gene: 12. Germline V gene sequence: CDR1 SGHAT, CDR2 FQNNGV. The chain's CDR3 is CASSLTLGQGVRYEQYF. CDR3 DNA sequence: TGTGCCAGCAGCTTAACCTTGGGACAGGGCGTTAGGTACGAGCAGTACTTC. Combining the CDR3 with reference TRBV11-2 and TRBJ2-7 gives the whole variable domain EAGVAQSPRYKIIEKRQSVAFWCNPISGHATLYWYQQILGQGPKLLIQFQNNGVVDDSQLPKDRFSAERLKGVDSTLKIQPAKLEDSAVYLCASSLTLGQGVRYEQYFGPGTRLTVT.

The V call is TRBV14, the J call TRBJ2-7; 10 nucleotides line up with TRBD1. Germline lookup yields CDR1 SGHDN and CDR2 FVKESK. J lost 3 bases, V lost 0 bases, and 8 bases had no gene match. The CDR3 extends over 17 amino acids. The CDR3 here is CASSQEGETGGFYEQYF. CDR3 nucleotides: TGTGCCAGCAGCCAAGAGGGGGAGACAGGGGGCTTCTACGAGCAGTACTTC. Filled out from reference TRBV14 and TRBJ2-7, the complete variable domain reads EAGVTQFPSHSVIEKGQTVTLRCDPISGHDNLYWYRRVMGKEIKFLLHFVKESKQDESGMPNNRFLAERTGGTYSTLKVQPAELEDSGVYFCASSQEGETGGFYEQYFGPGTRLTVT.